This entry describes one T cell receptor (beta chain). As yet, its antigen is unknown. The method was immunoSEQ multiplex PCR; TCRdb's version includes in-frame clones alone and lacks a portion of them. The repertoire holds about 24,000 clones, with almost 70% as singletons. The sample is drawn from a study of vaccination effects on CD4 cells after COVID-19. Viral peptide pool expansion of antigen-specific CD4+ T cells preceded sequencing in the ViraFEST assay. Culture proceeded for 10 days, and CD4+ T cells were then isolated. Two-dose BNT162b2 or mRNA-1273 vaccination was given to participants. A half-volume exchange with IL-2 medium occurred on days 3 and 7. This CDR3 has 18 amino acids. With V trimmed by 0 bases and J by 3 bases, 6 bases remained unmatched. Germline values: CDR1 SGDLS, CDR2 YYNGEE.

The sequence was collected from a human donor who received a COVID-19 vaccine. This specimen was CD4+ T cells from PBMCs cultured with SARS-CoV-2 spike peptides, taken after COVID-19 vaccination. The rearrangement links TRBV9 to TRBJ2-5, with 15 bases lining up with TRBD2. The CDR3 DNA reads as TGTGCCAGCAGCGTAGGGACTAGCGGGGGGGCGGGCGAAGAGACCCAGTACTTC. Translated, it gives CASSVGTSGGAGEETQYF.